The 10 T cell receptor beta chains presented below share a single source sample, sequenced in a study of blood T cell repertoires in COVID-19. Sequenced by immunoSEQ multiplex PCR; TCRdb stores in-frame clones only, minus some. Of over 200,000 clones in the sample, just over 85% are singletons; the top ten hold around 16%. Material for sequencing was PBMCs or T cells enriched from blood (not recorded which). These receptors were collected from a young man who had recovered from COVID-19.

CDR3 coding DNA: TGTGCCTGGAGCCGGGGGGCCTCCAGCGGCACTGAAGCTTTCTTT. As protein: CAWSRGASSGTEAFF. This chain connects TRBV30 to TRBJ1-1, with D tentatively TRBD1 (6 bases). The CDR3 is 15 amino acids. Germline lookup yields CDR1 GTSNPN and CDR2 SVGIG (reference sequence). V dropped 3 bases and J dropped 4 bases, with 18 bases sitting between them.

The chain joins TRBV5-4 to TRBJ2-7; the match to TRBD1 covers 8 bases. Trimming took 2 bases from V and 1 from J; bases not matched to a gene: 11. Germline V gene data show CDR1 as SGHNT and CDR2 as YYREEE (reference sequence). The CDR3 contains 17 residues. The CDR3 loop reads CASSLGSGGAGSYEQYF. Written as DNA, the CDR3 is TGTGCCAGCAGCTTAGGGTCAGGGGGCGCCGGGTCCTACGAGCAGTACTTC.

The CDR3 DNA reads as TGCGCCAGCAGTGGCACTAGCGGTTACGAGCAGTACTTC. It yields the protein CASSGTSGYEQYF. The rearrangement links TRBV10-1 to TRBJ2-7; the match to TRBD2 covers 8 bases. The germline gives CDR1 WNHNN, CDR2 SYGVQD (reference sequence). This CDR3 contains 13 residues. Unmatched junction bases numbered 3, after V lost 4 bases and J lost 4 bases.

This chain's CDR3 is CSVAGGEGNQPQHF. In DNA, the CDR3 is TGCAGCGTTGCGGGGGGTGAGGGCAATCAGCCCCAGCATTTT. The chain combines TRBV29-1 with TRBJ1-5, with D possibly matching TRBD1 (5 bases). Germline V gives CDR1 SQVTM, CDR2 ANQGSEA. CDR3 length: 14 residues. Deletions cut 4 bases from V and 2 bases from J, with 12 bases between.

The rearrangement joins TRBV5-4 to TRBJ2-2; D is possibly TRBD1 (5 bases). CDR3 size: 14 residues. V lost 0 bases and J 13 bases, leaving 16 bases between the germline ends. Germline assignment: CDR1 SGHNT and CDR2 YYREEE (reference sequence). The CDR3 is CASSLDQGPDVLFF. DNA of the CDR3: TGTGCCAGCAGCTTGGATCAGGGCCCCGACGTGCTGTTTTTT.

The rearrangement joins TRBV2 to TRBJ2-1; D not resolved. Per germline, CDR1 SNHLY and CDR2 FYNNEI. This CDR3 is built from 15 residues. V was cut by 7 bases and J by 2 bases, with 15 bases left in between. The CDR3 DNA follows: TGTGCCAGCACCGCAGCTGGGCTAACCTACAATGAGCAGTTCTTC. It codes for CASTAAGLTYNEQFF.

The rearrangement joins TRBV28 to TRBJ2-7; D perhaps matches TRBD2 (8 bases). CDR1 and CDR2 from the germline V gene are MDHEN and SYDVKM. Between the trimmed V and J ends, which lost 6 bases and 4 bases, there was a span of 19 bases. The CDR3 runs to 15 residues. CDR3 bases: TGTGCCAGCAGCCGGGAGGGGGCGAGGTTTTACGAGCAGTACTTC. Protein: CASSREGARFYEQYF.

The sample holds a few counts of this clone. This chain uses TRBV28 with TRBJ1-5; 9 bases are a match to TRBD1. Germline V gives CDR1 MDHEN, CDR2 SYDVKM. The CDR3 consists of 15 residues. V lost 6 bases and J lost 4; bases outside the gene matches: 7. The CDR3 coding sequence is TGTGCCAGCAGCAGCGGAGGACAGGGGAATCAGCCCCAGCATTTT. Amino acids: CASSSGGQGNQPQHF.

The V and J genes are TRBV28 and TRBJ2-7; 11 nucleotides match TRBD2. Trimming at V came to 5 bases and at J to 0 bases, leaving 15 bases not matched to a gene. The CDR3 contains 19 residues. The germline gives CDR1 MDHEN, CDR2 SYDVKM. CDR3 in amino acids: CASSPIVASGRSFSYEQYF. DNA for the CDR3: TGTGCCAGCAGTCCAATCGTGGCTAGCGGGAGGTCCTTCTCCTACGAGCAGTACTTC.

J is TRBJ2-4 and V is TRBV28; 10 nucleotides line up with TRBD1. The CDR3 consists of 15 residues. The V and J ends lost 3 bases and 5 bases, in that order; junction bases with no gene match: 4. Germline CDR1 and CDR2: MDHEN and SYDVKM. The CDR3 is CASSFETGGENIQYF. CDR3 coding DNA: TGTGCCAGCAGTTTCGAGACAGGGGGCGAAAACATTCAGTACTTC.